This TCR beta chain was profiled in a study of T cell changes during pregnancy in multiple sclerosis. The protocol was immunoSEQ multiplex PCR, while the TCRdb copy is restricted to in-frame clones and leaves out a portion. This table has some 47,000 clones, around nine tenths appearing once. The CDR3 runs to 16 residues. Germline V CDR1 and CDR2: LNHDA, SQIVND (reference sequence). V lost 7 bases and J lost 6, with 21 bases in between. Sequenced here: peripheral blood, sampled in the first trimester of pregnancy. This chain joins TRBV19 and TRBJ2-2; D may be TRBD1 (6 bases). The TCR sequence derives from a female donor with multiple sclerosis, enrolled in a pregnancy study. The CDR3 DNA is TGTGCCAGTAACCCAACCAGGGGCCGGAGTTCCGGGGAGCTGTTTTTT. This translates into CASNPTRGRSSGELFF.